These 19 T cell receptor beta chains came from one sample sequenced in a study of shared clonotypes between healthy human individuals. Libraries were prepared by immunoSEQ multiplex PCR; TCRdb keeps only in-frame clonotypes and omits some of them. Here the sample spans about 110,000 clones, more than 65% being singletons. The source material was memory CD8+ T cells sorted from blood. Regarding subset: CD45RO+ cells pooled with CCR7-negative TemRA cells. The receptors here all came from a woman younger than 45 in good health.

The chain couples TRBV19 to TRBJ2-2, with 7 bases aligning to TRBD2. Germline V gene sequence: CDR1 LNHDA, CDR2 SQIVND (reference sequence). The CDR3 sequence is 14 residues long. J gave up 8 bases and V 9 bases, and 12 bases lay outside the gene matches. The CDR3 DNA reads TGTGCCAGCTGGGACTACACCAGGTGGGGGGAGCTGTTTTTT. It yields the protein CASWDYTRWGELFF.

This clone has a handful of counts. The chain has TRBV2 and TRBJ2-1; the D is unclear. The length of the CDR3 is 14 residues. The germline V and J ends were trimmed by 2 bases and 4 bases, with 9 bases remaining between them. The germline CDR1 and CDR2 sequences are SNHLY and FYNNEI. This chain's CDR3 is CASSESPGYNEQFF. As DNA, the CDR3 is TGTGCCAGCAGTGAATCCCCCGGGTACAATGAGCAGTTCTTC.

Written as DNA, the CDR3 is TGTGCCAGCAGCCAAGCGGACAGGCCGTTGATGGGCTACACCTTC. Translated: CASSQADRPLMGYTF. This chain links TRBV16 with TRBJ1-2, with 7 bases fitting TRBD1. The CDR3 consists of 15 residues. Germline values: CDR1 KGHSY, CDR2 FQNENV. Unmatched junction bases numbered 11, after V lost 2 bases and J lost 8 bases.

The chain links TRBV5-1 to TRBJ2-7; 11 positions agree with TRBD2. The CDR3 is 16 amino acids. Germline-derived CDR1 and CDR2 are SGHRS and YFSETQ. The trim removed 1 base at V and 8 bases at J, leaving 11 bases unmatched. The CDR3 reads CASSLILAGARMQQYF. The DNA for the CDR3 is TGCGCCAGCAGCTTGATACTAGCGGGAGCTAGAATGCAGCAGTACTTC.

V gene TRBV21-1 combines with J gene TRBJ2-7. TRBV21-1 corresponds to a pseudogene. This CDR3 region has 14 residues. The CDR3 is CASSTRPKDVEQYF. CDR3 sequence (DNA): TGTGCCAGCAGCACACGGCCCAAGGACGTCGAGCAGTACTTC.

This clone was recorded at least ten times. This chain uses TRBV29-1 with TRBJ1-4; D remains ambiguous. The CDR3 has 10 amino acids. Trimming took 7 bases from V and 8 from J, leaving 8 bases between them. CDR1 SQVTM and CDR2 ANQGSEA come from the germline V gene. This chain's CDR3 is CSALQEKLFF. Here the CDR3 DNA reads TGCAGCGCCTTACAAGAAAAACTGTTTTTT.

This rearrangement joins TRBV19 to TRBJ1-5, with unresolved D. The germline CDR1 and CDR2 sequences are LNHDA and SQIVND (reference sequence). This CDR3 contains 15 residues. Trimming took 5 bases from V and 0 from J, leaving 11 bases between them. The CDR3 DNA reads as TGTGCCAGTAGTGAATGGGGTTATAGCAATCAGCCCCAGCATTTT. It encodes CASSEWGYSNQPQHF.

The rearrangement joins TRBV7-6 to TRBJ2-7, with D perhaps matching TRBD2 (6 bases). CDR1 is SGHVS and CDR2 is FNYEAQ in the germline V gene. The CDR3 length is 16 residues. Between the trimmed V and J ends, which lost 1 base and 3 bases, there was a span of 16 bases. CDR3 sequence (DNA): TGTGCCAGCAGCTTAGAGTTGGGGGGAAGCCTCTACGAGCAGTACTTC. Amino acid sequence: CASSLELGGSLYEQYF.

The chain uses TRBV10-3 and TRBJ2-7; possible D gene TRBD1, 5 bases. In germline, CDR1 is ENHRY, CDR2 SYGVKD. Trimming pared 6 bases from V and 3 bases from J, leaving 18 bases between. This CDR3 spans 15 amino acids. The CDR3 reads CAIRGDSRFYYEQYF. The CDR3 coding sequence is TGTGCCATCAGGGGCGACAGCAGATTCTACTACGAGCAGTACTTC.

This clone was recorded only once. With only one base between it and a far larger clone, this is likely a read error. For the CDR3, the DNA is TGTGCCAGCAACTTGGGAGGCTTCTCCTACGAGCAGTACTTC. Residues: CASNLGGFSYEQYF. The rearrangement links TRBV13 to TRBJ2-7, with D possibly matching TRBD2 (6 bases). V lost 7 bases and J 0 bases, leaving 13 bases between the germline ends. Germline loops: CDR1 PRHDT, CDR2 FYEKMQ (reference sequence). The CDR3 has 14 amino acids.

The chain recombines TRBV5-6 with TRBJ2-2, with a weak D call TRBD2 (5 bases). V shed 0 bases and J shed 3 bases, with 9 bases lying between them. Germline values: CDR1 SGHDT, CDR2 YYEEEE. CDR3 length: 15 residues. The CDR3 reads CASSLAGSYTGELFF. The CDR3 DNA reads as TGTGCCAGCAGCTTGGCGGGGTCTTACACCGGGGAGCTGTTTTTT. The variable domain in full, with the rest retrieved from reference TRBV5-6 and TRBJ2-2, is DAGVTQSPTHLIKTRGQQVTLRCSPKSGHDTVSWYQQALGQGPQFIFQYYEEEERQRGNFPDRFSGHQFPNYSSELNVNALLLGDSALYLCASSLAGSYTGELFFGEGSRLTVL.

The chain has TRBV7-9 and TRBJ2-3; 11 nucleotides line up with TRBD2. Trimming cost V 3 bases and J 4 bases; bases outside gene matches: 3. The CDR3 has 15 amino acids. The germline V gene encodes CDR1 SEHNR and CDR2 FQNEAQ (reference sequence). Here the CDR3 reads CASSLTSGTADTQYF. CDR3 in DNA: TGTGCCAGCAGCTTGACTAGCGGGACGGCAGATACGCAGTATTTT.

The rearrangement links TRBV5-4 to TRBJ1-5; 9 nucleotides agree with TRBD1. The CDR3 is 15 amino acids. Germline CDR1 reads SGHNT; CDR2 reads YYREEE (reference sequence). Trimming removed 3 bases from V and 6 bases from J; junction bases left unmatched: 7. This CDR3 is CASSSRDRVGQPQHF. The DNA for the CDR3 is TGTGCCAGCAGCTCCCGGGACAGGGTCGGTCAGCCCCAGCATTTT.

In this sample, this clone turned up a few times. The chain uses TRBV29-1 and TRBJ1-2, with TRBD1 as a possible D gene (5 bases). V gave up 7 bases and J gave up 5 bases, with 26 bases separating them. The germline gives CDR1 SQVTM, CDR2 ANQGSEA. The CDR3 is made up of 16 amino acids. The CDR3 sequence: CSDSGEGRQFRYGYTF. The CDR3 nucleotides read TGCAGCGATTCAGGAGAGGGGCGTCAATTTAGATATGGCTACACCTTC.

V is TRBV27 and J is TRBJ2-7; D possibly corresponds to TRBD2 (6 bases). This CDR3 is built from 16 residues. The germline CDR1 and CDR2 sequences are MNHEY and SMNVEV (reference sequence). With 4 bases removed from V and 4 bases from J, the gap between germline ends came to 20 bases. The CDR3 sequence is CASSSLLAPKPYEQYF. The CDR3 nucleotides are TGTGCCAGCAGTTCCCTCCTAGCGCCCAAACCTTACGAGCAGTACTTC.

Here the CDR3 DNA reads TGTGCCAGCAGTTTAGTTTATGAGCAGTTCTTC. It specifies CASSLVYEQFF. V is TRBV6-5 and J is TRBJ2-1, with D unresolved. This CDR3 comprises 11 residues. CDR1 and CDR2 from the germline V gene are MNHEY and SVGAGI. Trimming removed 4 bases at V and 8 bases at J, with 6 bases between.

CDR3 amino acids: CASRPSSVDRGANYGYTF. In nucleotides, the CDR3 is TGTGCCAGCCGGCCAAGTTCTGTGGACAGGGGGGCTAACTATGGCTACACCTTC. J is TRBJ1-2 and V is TRBV5-5; the match to TRBD1 covers 10 bases. The CDR3 runs 18 residues. The germline V gene encodes CDR1 SGHKS and CDR2 YYEKEE (reference sequence). V was clipped by 7 bases and J by 0 bases; unmatched bases: 15. Full variable domain (remainder filled in from reference TRBV5-5 and TRBJ1-2): DAGVTQSPTHLIKTRGQQVTLRCSPISGHKSVSWYQQVLGQGPQFIFQYYEKEERGRGNFPDRFSARQFPNYSSELNVNALLLGDSALYLCASRPSSVDRGANYGYTFGSGTRLTVV.

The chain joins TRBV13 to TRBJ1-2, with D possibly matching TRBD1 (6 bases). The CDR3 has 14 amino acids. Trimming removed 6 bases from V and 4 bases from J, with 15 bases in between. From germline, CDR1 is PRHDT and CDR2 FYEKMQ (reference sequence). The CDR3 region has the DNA TGTGCCAGCAGAAGGGAGGGGGGACCCTATGGCTACACCTTC. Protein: CASRREGGPYGYTF.

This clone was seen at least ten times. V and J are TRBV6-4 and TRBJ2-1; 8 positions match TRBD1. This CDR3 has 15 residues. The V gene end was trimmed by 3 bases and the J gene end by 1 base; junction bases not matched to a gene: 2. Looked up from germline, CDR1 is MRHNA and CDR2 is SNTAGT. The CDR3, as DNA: TGTGCCAGCAGTGAACAGGGGGATTCCTACAATGAGCAGTTCTTC. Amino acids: CASSEQGDSYNEQFF.